The 6 T cell receptor beta chains given below trace back to one sample, sequenced in a study of human T cells and chemical hapten exposure. TCRdb processed the RACE reads anew with MiXCR; each CDR3 protein has one entry. Here the sample spans 140,000 or so distinct CDR3 sequences, approximately 12% being singletons. The time point here: patch test 2, 6 weeks after DPC sensitization. Treatment here: therapeutic diphenylcyclopropenone sensitization with weekly scalp DPC. The source was whole blood, collected in connection with sensitization to the hapten diphenylcyclopropenone (DPC). Source of these receptors: a woman aged 45 to 65 with alopecia areata. Some clones in this sample may be carry-over from other donors' samples.

The V and J genes are TRBV6-6 and TRBJ1-5; 8 positions match TRBD1. With V trimmed by 10 bases and J by 4 bases, 9 bases remained unmatched. Germline V gives CDR1 MNHNY, CDR2 SVGAGI (reference sequence). The CDR3 sequence is 14 residues long. As DNA, the CDR3 is TGTGCCACCCGACAGGGGAAAGAAAATCAGCCCCAGCATTTT. Translating gives CATRQGKENQPQHF.

A few counts support this clonotype. The gene calls are TRBV24-1 and TRBJ2-3, with 8 nucleotides matching TRBD1. The CDR3 extends over 15 amino acids. Germline loops: CDR1 KGHDR, CDR2 SFDVKD. Germline trimming cut 3 bases from V and 2 bases from J; bases unmatched to any gene: 3. CDR3 protein: CATSDRQGPTDTQYF. CDR3 coding DNA: TGTGCCACCAGTGATCGACAGGGGCCCACAGATACGCAGTATTTT.

This chain links TRBV19 with TRBJ1-5; D remains unclear. This CDR3 has 13 residues. Germline CDR1 LNHDA, CDR2 SQIVND (reference sequence). The V and J ends lost 7 bases and 0 bases respectively, with 7 bases between them. The CDR3 is CASTELSNQPQHF. CDR3 coding DNA: TGTGCCAGTACAGAACTTAGCAATCAGCCCCAGCATTTT.

A few counts support this clonotype. The genes are TRBV4-3 and TRBJ2-2; D gene unclear. CDR1 LGHNA and CDR2 YSLEER come from the germline V gene. The CDR3 loop spans 11 amino acids. The V end was cut by 1 base, the J end by 6 bases, with 0 bases between. CDR3 sequence (DNA): TGCGCCAGCAGCCAAGCCGGGGAGCTGTTTTTT. The encoded protein is CASSQAGELFF.

This clonotype was observed a handful of times. This chain joins TRBV7-6 and TRBJ2-2; no reliable D call. The length of the CDR3 is 15 residues. V was cut by 2 bases and J by 0 bases, with 7 bases left in between. Germline-derived CDR1 and CDR2 are SGHVS and FNYEAQ. DNA for the CDR3: TGTGCCAGCAGCTTAAATCGGGCGAACACCGGGGAGCTGTTTTTT. Translating it yields CASSLNRANTGELFF. The whole variable domain, filled in from reference TRBV7-6 and TRBJ2-2, reads GAGVSQSPRYKVTKRGQDVALRCDPISGHVSLYWYRQALGQGPEFLTYFNYEAQQDKSGLPNDRFSAERPEGSISTLTIQRTEQRDSAMYRCASSLNRANTGELFFGEGSRLTVL.

The chain recombines TRBV7-2 with TRBJ2-1; 11 nucleotides line up with TRBD2. The CDR3 contains 15 residues. V shed 3 bases and J 5 bases; nucleotides not matched to a gene: 3. The germline V gene has CDR1 SGHTA and CDR2 FQGNSA. As DNA, the CDR3 is TGTGCCAGCAGCTTGACTAGCGGGGTCAACAATGAGCAGTTCTTC. It is translated as CASSLTSGVNNEQFF.